This T cell receptor beta chain came from a study of beta chain features in type 1 diabetes (dated by TCRdb to about 2018). For the wider study: Patients and healthy donors did not differ in mean age, gender distribution, total cell number or subset yield. Across all samples, almost 110 million sorted cells were examined, and cell number per subset correlated strongly with RNA yield. The study compared the TCRB repertoires of sorted circulating CD4+ T cell subsets in recently diagnosed type 1 diabetes patients with those in matched healthy donors. Naive and central memory subsets were obtained from all 28 donors, but regulatory and stem cell-like memory subsets were isolated from only 8 patients and roughly eight healthy donors. Points the paper makes about the study in general: Naive, central memory and regulatory TCRB repertoires appeared more similar among patients than among healthy donors. HLA sub-analyses involved small numbers of individuals, so any influence of HLA type on TCRB rearrangement remained unresolved. Fewer insertions and more nucleotide deletions at VDJ recombination sites were observed in patients with type 1 diabetes, implying thymic rearrangement abnormalities. A moderate but significant shortening of TCRB CDR3 length was observed in type 1 diabetes patients in all four CD4+ subsets. PCR might favor shorter templates, but patient and control samples were amplified and corrected together, so any skew would affect both groups equally. Because cDNA was sequenced instead of genomic DNA, activated cells with high expression could be over-represented, although the groups did not differ in activation or CD3 levels.

The CDR3 runs 12 residues from the cysteine to the phenylalanine. Of all the DNA, just the CDR3 is kept, 36 bases in frame from base 1. The germline V gene yields SNHLY for CDR1 and FYNNEI for CDR2. Trimming leaves V shorter by 4 bases and J shorter by 6 bases, with the junction holding 0 bases beyond the gene matches. In the case of this clone: Its specific antigen is unknown. Base quality data are lacking; no much larger clone is found one base away.

From each donor, a single peripheral blood sample of approximately 0.11 L on average was drawn into heparinised tubes. A BD FACSAria II and a panel including CD45RO, CCR7, CD25, CD127, CD95 and CD27 were used to sort naive, central memory, regulatory and stem cell-like memory CD4+ T cells. A purity above 98% was achieved for all sorted populations. PBMCs were isolated immediately by Lymphoprep density gradient centrifugation and stained directly without culture. So that batch effects would be minimized, each experiment stained and sorted samples in pairs, pairing one healthy donor with one patient. All of the isolated RNA was reverse transcribed with the High Capacity cDNA Reverse Transcription Kit, so expressed TCRB transcripts were sequenced. Deep immunoSEQ sequencing was performed on naive, central memory and regulatory T cell samples, with an average of roughly 3.6 million total reads per sample. Sorted cells were lysed in RLT buffer and RNA was extracted with DNase-treated RNeasy Micro or Mini kits, depending on cell number. Each cell subset was processed on its own to prevent cross-contamination, while patient and healthy donor samples were processed together. TCRB sequences were amplified from cDNA with the immunoSEQ multiplex PCR, producing 87-bp fragments spanning the CDR3 region. Sequencing of the amplicons was performed on the Illumina HiSeq platform. Per the original workflow: Synthetic template baselines were used to correct PCR bias computationally, reads within Hamming distance 2 were collapsed, and singletons that could not be merged were discarded. Reads were aligned against IMGT so that V, D and J genes, CDR3 length and insertions or deletions at six rearrangement sites could be assigned. Clonotype counts were normalized to sorted cell number within each subset before computing true diversity and Gini coefficients with the tcR R package. The overlap coefficient, calculated on TCRB nucleotide sequences, was used to quantify repertoire sharing. Out-of-frame TCRB sequences from naive cells were analyzed as a proxy for the pre-selection repertoire. TCRdb obtained this table from immuneACCESS and retained in-frame rearrangements with V and J assigned. These tables miss some clones; where compared with another copy, unresolved V genes account for less than half of the shortfall, and the remainder is unexplained. The DNA was the basis for D and trimming; V, J and clone size are from that table. Counted in this sample were roughly 290,000 clones; 15% of them appeared once. The top ten constitute approximately 0.015% of the sample.

Recombination linked TRBV2 to TRBJ2-1; 7 bases in the middle match TRBD2. Material for sequencing was naive CD4+ T cells from blood. This specimen's cell subset or site label, interpreted: true naive CD4+ T cells. The TCR sequence derives from a man between 18 and 35 years old with type 1 diabetes. The CDR3 protein sequence reads: CASSGTSNEQFF. The nucleotides read TGTGCCAGCAGTGGGACTAGCAATGAGCAGTTCTTC.